The rows below give T cell receptor beta chains drawn from one sample of a study of T cell responses to AZD1222 COVID-19 vaccine. Sequenced by immunoSEQ multiplex PCR; TCRdb stores in-frame clones only, minus some. This sample has some 100,000 clones, with 85% to 90% found just once. The sequencing here drew on peripheral blood, taken on day 0 of AZD1222 vaccination. The receptors shown here come from an adult in good health. Both conserved end residues are part of each CDR3. The order of the fields is clone size, V gene, J gene, D gene, CDR3 protein, CDR3 DNA. The D gene is left open where the match is weak. Not all rows give a size; the values are once, few, many and, for expanded clones, a class.

size: -
V: TRBV19
J: TRBJ2-2
D: TRBD1
CDR3: CASSHIATSGTGDPGGNTGELFF
DNA: TGTGCCAGTAGCCATATAGCAACCTCCGGGACAGGGGACCCGGGAGGAAACACCGGGGAGCTGTTTTTT

size: -
V: TRBV29-1
J: TRBJ1-1
D: -
CDR3: CSCAGAEAFF
DNA: TGCAGCTGTGCTGGGGCTGAAGCTTTCTTT

size: -
V: TRBV11-2
J: TRBJ1-2
D: -
CDR3: CASSLGLSAIPNEGGYTF
DNA: TGTGCCAGCAGCTTAGGTCTTTCCGCGATCCCTAACGAAGGGGGCTACACCTTC

size: -
V: TRBV3-1/TRBV3-2
J: TRBJ1-2
D: -
CDR3: CASSQDGVGARGYTF
DNA: TGTGCCAGCAGCCAAGATGGTGTGGGGGCGAGGGGCTACACCTTC

size: -
V: TRBV3-1/TRBV3-2
J: TRBJ1-3
D: -
CDR3: CASSQAGSGNTIYF
DNA: TGTGCCAGCAGCCAAGCCGGGTCTGGAAACACCATATATTTT

size: -
V: TRBV29-1
J: TRBJ1-5
D: -
CDR3: CSVAWGYGDQPQHF
DNA: TGCAGCGTTGCTTGGGGATACGGGGATCAGCCCCAGCATTTT

size: -
V: TRBV28
J: TRBJ1-1
D: -
CDR3: CASRGLDSTEAFF
DNA: TGTGCCAGCAGGGGCCTAGATAGCACTGAAGCTTTCTTT

size: -
V: TRBV2
J: TRBJ1-5
D: -
CDR3: CASKEGQATQHF
DNA: TGTGCCAGCAAAGAGGGGCAGGCGACACAGCATTTT

size: -
V: TRBV18
J: TRBJ2-1
D: -
CDR3: CASSPPRQPHYNEQFF
DNA: TGTGCCAGCTCACCACCCCGGCAGCCACACTACAATGAGCAGTTCTTC

size: -
V: TRBV6-4
J: TRBJ2-7
D: TRBD2
CDR3: CASSAQPGGPYEQYF
DNA: TGTGCCAGCAGTGCTCAGCCGGGAGGGCCCTACGAGCAGTACTTC

size: -
V: TRBV7-8
J: TRBJ2-1
D: TRBD2
CDR3: CASSWMSGTRYNEQFF
DNA: TGTGCCAGCAGCTGGATGTCCGGGACTAGGTACAATGAGCAGTTCTTC

size: -
V: TRBV29-1
J: TRBJ2-3
D: TRBD1
CDR3: CSVAGQGPDTQYF
DNA: TGCAGCGTGGCCGGACAGGGGCCAGATACGCAGTATTTT

size: -
V: TRBV28
J: TRBJ2-1
D: -
CDR3: CASVPPGANEQFF
DNA: TGTGCCAGCGTCCCTCCAGGGGCGAATGAGCAGTTCTTC

size: -
V: TRBV10-3
J: TRBJ2-2
D: -
CDR3: CAISENGGELFF
DNA: TGTGCCATCAGTGAGAATGGCGGGGAGCTGTTTTTT

size: -
V: TRBV5-4
J: TRBJ1-4
D: TRBD1
CDR3: CASSLGGAGGFGEKLFF
DNA: TGTGCCAGCAGCTTGGGGGGAGCAGGGGGCTTCGGTGAAAAACTGTTTTTT

size: -
V: TRBV5-4
J: TRBJ2-4
D: -
CDR3: CASSRGGESIQYF
DNA: TGTGCCAGCAGTCGCGGGGGCGAGAGCATTCAGTACTTC

size: -
V: TRBV4-1
J: TRBJ2-1
D: -
CDR3: CASRPGASSSYNEQFF
DNA: TGCGCCAGCAGGCCAGGGGCGTCGAGCTCCTACAATGAGCAGTTCTTC

size: few
V: TRBV2
J: TRBJ2-1
D: TRBD2
CDR3: CASSDLGGSSYNEQFF
DNA: TGTGCCAGCAGTGATTTAGGCGGGAGCTCCTACAATGAGCAGTTCTTC

size: -
V: TRBV5-6
J: TRBJ1-1
D: -
CDR3: CASSLLRSPGLNTEAFF
DNA: TGTGCCAGCAGCCTCCTTCGGTCCCCAGGCCTGAACACTGAAGCTTTCTTT

size: -
V: TRBV6-2/TRBV6-3
J: TRBJ1-5
D: -
CDR3: CASSYRGDDNQPQHF
DNA: TGTGCCAGCAGTTACCGAGGGGATGACAATCAGCCCCAGCATTTT

size: -
V: TRBV28
J: TRBJ2-5
D: TRBD2
CDR3: CASSTPRLAGGETQYF
DNA: TGTGCCAGCAGTACCCCGAGACTAGCGGGAGGTGAGACCCAGTACTTC

size: -
V: TRBV28
J: TRBJ1-2
D: TRBD1
CDR3: CASSSGGTGGEGYTF
DNA: TGTGCCAGCAGTTCCGGAGGGACAGGGGGCGAAGGCTACACCTTC

size: many
V: TRBV19
J: TRBJ2-1
D: -
CDR3: CASSIGRASPQFF
DNA: TGTGCCAGTAGTATTGGAAGGGCCTCTCCCCAGTTCTTC

size: -
V: TRBV6-1
J: TRBJ2-7
D: -
CDR3: CASSEVDPSGEQYF
DNA: TGTGCCAGCAGTGAGGTAGACCCCTCGGGGGAGCAGTACTTC

size: once
V: TRBV6-2/TRBV6-3
J: TRBJ1-4
D: -
CDR3: CASSYSNTKLFF
DNA: TGTGCCAGCAGTTACTCGAATACCAAACTGTTTTTT

size: -
V: TRBV12-5
J: TRBJ1-3
D: -
CDR3: CASGSPASGNTIYF
DNA: TGTGCTAGTGGTTCGCCAGCTTCTGGAAACACCATATATTTT

size: -
V: TRBV30
J: TRBJ1-6
D: -
CDR3: CAWSPGDLPLHF
DNA: TGTGCCTGGAGCCCCGGGGATTTGCCCCTCCACTTT

size: -
V: TRBV5-4
J: TRBJ1-2
D: TRBD1
CDR3: CASSQGQGASYTF
DNA: TGTGCCAGCAGCCAGGGACAGGGGGCGAGCTACACCTTC

size: -
V: TRBV5-1
J: TRBJ2-2
D: TRBD2
CDR3: CASSPRTSPNTGELFF
DNA: TGCGCCAGCAGCCCGCGGACTAGCCCGAACACCGGGGAGCTGTTTTTT

size: once
V: TRBV10-3
J: TRBJ1-2
D: -
CDR3: CAALAGNGYTF
DNA: TGTGCCGCCCTGGCGGGGAACGGCTACACCTTC

size: -
V: TRBV10-3
J: TRBJ2-7
D: TRBD2
CDR3: CAISRLADYEQYF
DNA: TGTGCCATCAGTAGACTAGCCGACTACGAGCAGTACTTC

size: -
V: TRBV9
J: TRBJ1-3
D: -
CDR3: CASSPRENTIYF
DNA: TGTGCCAGCAGCCCGAGGGAGAACACCATATATTTT

size: -
V: TRBV6-5
J: TRBJ1-2
D: -
CDR3: CASRIEGNNGYTF
DNA: TGTGCCAGCAGAATTGAGGGGAATAATGGCTACACCTTC

size: -
V: TRBV5-4
J: TRBJ2-7
D: TRBD1
CDR3: CASSGTGGYEQYF
DNA: TGTGCCAGCAGCGGCACAGGGGGTTACGAGCAGTACTTC